Sequencing of this T cell receptor beta chain was carried out in a study of blood T cells in healthy people across ages (dated by TCRdb to the mid-2010s). About the study as a whole: In model experiments, template switching captured roughly one uniquely barcoded TCR beta cDNA molecule for every two T cells. To track age-related changes in TCR beta repertoire diversity, the study relied on deep sequencing normalized with unique cDNA molecular identifiers. Four age groups were formed from the donors: young (average about 17 years), middle-aged (approximately 40), aged (roughly 56) and long-lived (around 82). To avoid experimental bias, donors of different ages were randomly spread across the sequencing lanes. The study analyzed two additional independent replicas of 1 million unique cDNA reads from the same blood draw for two donors, one aged 18 to 30 and one aged 80 or older. Broader findings and caveats from the paper: Because profiling used bulk unsorted PBMCs, naive and antigen-experienced compartments could not be compared conclusively. Estimates of total diversity from one million sequenced T cells were regarded as lower bounds and underestimates. A strong correlation was found between observed TCR beta diversity and the percentage of naive T cells measured by flow cytometry. Compared with the aged group, the long-lived group had more naive CD4+ T cells, fewer expanded clones and increased TCR diversity, a pattern suggesting age selection. The CMV infection status of donors was not known, potentially confounding age-related changes in expanded clonotypes. As age increased, observed TCR beta diversity per million T cells dropped in a roughly linear way, and a significant reduction was already evident by age 40.

A remark on this clonotype: It has no known antigen specificity. No base qualities exist here, and no much larger clone lies one base off it.

Donors were 30 to 45 systemically healthy Caucasian individuals from Russia aged about 6 to 100 years. About 9.8 milliliters of peripheral blood were drawn from each donor into EDTA-treated Vacutainer tubes. Ficoll-Paque density-gradient centrifugation was used to isolate PBMCs, with at least 6 million per sample. Total RNA was extracted from PBMCs with Trizol reagent, with at least 5.5 micrograms obtained per sample. For every donor, an aliquot of PBMCs went through flow cytometry to measure the percentages of naive CD45RAhigh/CD27high T cells. Library generation was performed with 5' RACE. A second PCR of 7 to 11 cycles was performed with a sample-barcoded 5' primer and a J-beta primer mix. Each TCR beta cDNA molecule received a unique molecular identifier from a template-switch 5' adaptor carrying 12 random nucleotides. At least 3 million CDR3-containing paired-end reads were obtained from each sample. The Mint cDNA synthesis kit, primed by a TRBC-specific oligonucleotide, was used to synthesize first-strand cDNA from all RNA. All cDNA was treated with uracil-DNA glycosylase and then went through a first 18-cycle PCR with the universal primers M1SS and BC2_uni_R. As for how the authors treated the data: Each sample was normalized by randomly selecting 1 million high-quality reads, each carrying a distinct molecular identifier. Instead of being binned into consensus sequences, reads with shared molecular identifiers were discarded. MiTCR, set to a Q25 quality threshold and the strictest error-elimination algorithm, was used for CDR3 identification, clonotype clustering and error correction. A nonparametric unseen species model using Euler transformation provided a lower-bound estimate of total TCR beta diversity. TCRdb trimmed public reads at Q25 via fastp, called clones via MiXCR and kept in-frame beta chains. Rows with a matching CDR3 protein are joined into one entry that keeps the most common DNA and genes. The authors' filters were not applied to this entry. The sample yields 1,800,000 or so distinct CDR3 sequences; 30% to 40% were counted once. About 21% of the sample goes to the ten largest clones.

Sequences were obtained from blood. This receptor was identified in a human donor in good health.

The CDR3 region has the sequence CASSLEGRVGYTF. In nucleotides, the sequence is TGTGCCAGCAGCTTAGAGGGCAGGGTTGGCTACACCTTC. The chain is encoded by TRBV7-2 joined to TRBJ1-2, and possibly TRBD1, on 5 matching bases. Reading the germline V gene gives CDR1 SGHTA and CDR2 FQGNSA. The CDR3 runs 13 amino acids, cysteine and phenylalanine included. The kept DNA is CDR3 alone, 39 bases in frame from the first base. V and J are truncated by 1 base and 7 bases respectively, leaving an intervening sequence of 10 bases.